This T cell receptor beta chain comes out of a study of vaccination effects on CD4 cells after COVID-19 (dated by TCRdb to 2022 to 2024). In the study overall: Each participant got two doses of an mRNA SARS-CoV-2 vaccine, either BNT162b2 or mRNA-1273. In both COVID-19 convalescent patients and infection-naive vaccine recipients, the study compared SARS-CoV-2 spike-specific CD4+ TCR repertoires from before mRNA vaccination with those from after it. A total of 10 COVID-19 convalescent patients and a handful of SARS-CoV-2-naive healthy vaccine recipients were included in the full study. In the study, cultures from other donors were sequenced using the Oncomine TCR Beta short-read assay on an Illumina iSeq 100.

Points on this clone: This clone's antigen is unknown. No clone much larger than this one lies a single base away; base qualities are absent.

The library came from the immunoSEQ multiplex PCR assay. DNA from the cultured and isolated CD4+ T cells underwent TCR beta CDR3 sequencing. The study's processing was this. Non-productive TCR sequences were removed, reads were trimmed to the CDR3 region, and CDR3s of at least 7 amino acids were retained. The MANAFEST web app was used to pick out antigen-specific clonotypes by comparing their expansion in peptide wells with that in reference cultures. Positive clones required FDR<0.05 expansion versus reference and all other wells, odds ratio above 5, and frequency above 0.1% in two replicate wells. Clonotypes significantly expanded in SARS-CoV-2 spike wells and in at least one common cold coronavirus spike condition were defined as cross-reactive. Using the stringdist R package, CDR3 similarity was measured by Levenshtein distance, and unrooted trees were constructed with ape in R 3.6.1. TCRdb carries this immuneACCESS record with in-frame sequences only. Its versions omit some clonotypes, under half of them owing to an unresolved V gene in the studies checked, with the rest unexplained. The V and J calls and clone size are taken from that table; D and trimming were inferred from the DNA. Recorded for this sample are tens of thousands of clones; around 70% of them occurred a single time. The ten largest clones take up approximately 12% of the sample.

The full study reports these points: Among healthy vaccine recipients, nearly all vaccine-induced clones were SARS-CoV-2 mono-reactive, and only 1 of 255 was cross-reactive with common cold coronaviruses. Only a small number of convalescent patients were included, and no early post-infection timepoints were available, which limited the study. At late post-vaccination timepoints, both infection-induced and vaccine-induced clones showed marked clonal contraction, consistent with waning T cell responses.

For CDR1 and CDR2, the germline V gene (reference sequence) lists SEHNR and FQNEAQ. Its CDR3 holds 14 amino acids, cysteine through phenylalanine. The sequence is cut down to CDR3 DNA, 42 bases in frame from base 1. Trimming at the junction amounts to 1 base on V and 4 bases on J, and the germline ends lie 9 bases apart. In the ViraFEST assay, PBMC were stimulated with viral peptide pools, and antigen-specific CD4+ T cell clonotypes were then identified by expansion using TCR sequencing. After around eleven days of culture, CD4+ T cells were isolated with the EasySep CD4+ T cell isolation kit. None of the healthy vaccine recipients had a prior SARS-CoV-2 infection, which was confirmed by nucleocapsid antibody tests that came back negative both before and after vaccination. Under 2.5 million PBMC per well were cultured with 9 to 10 ug/ml peptides in IMDM containing 5% human AB serum, approximately 9.9 IU/ml IL-2 and gentamicin. On days 3 and 7, half of the culture medium was replaced with fresh IL-2-containing medium. Unless noted otherwise, every peptide stimulation condition was grown in triplicate wells. PBMC were separated from whole blood using Ficoll-Paque Plus gradient centrifugation and were then either cryopreserved at -140C or used fresh. The overlapping peptide pools covered the spike proteins of SARS-CoV-2 and of the common cold coronaviruses HCoV-NL63, HCoV-OC43 and HCoV-229E. Genomic DNA was extracted from cultured CD4+ T cells with the QIAamp micro DNA kit.

The clonotype comes from a human donor who received a COVID-19 vaccine. Recombination joined TRBV7-9 with TRBJ2-3, with a weak D call of TRBD2 (5 bases match). This sample comprised CD4+ T cells from PBMCs cultured with HCoV-229E spike peptides, obtained before COVID-19 vaccination. Reading the label with the study, this specimen's cell subset or site is: HCoV-229E spike overlapping peptide pool stimulation. The CDR3 protein sequence reads: CASSLDTGADTQYF. The bases are TGTGCCAGCAGCTTAGACACCGGGGCAGATACGCAGTATTTT.